What follows is one T cell receptor (beta chain) and its context. No cognate antigen has been identified for it. No much larger clone exists at a distance of one base, and base qualities are not known. This sample is drawn from a study of blood T cell repertoires in COVID-19 (dated by TCRdb to 2018 to 2020). With respect to the entire study: The collaborator samples originated in the United States, Italy and Spain and spanned the acute and convalescent phases of COVID-19. The prospective study material was composed of cDNA or gDNA derived from T cells, B-cell-depleted T cells, or PBMCs. Subjects who had been exposed to COVID-19, were actively infected with it, or had recovered from it provided the deeply sampled blood TCRbeta repertoires that made up the dataset. A freely available public database, intended as a resource for researchers studying the immune response to SARS-CoV-2, is where the repertoires were released. Samples came from the ongoing ImmuneRACE study (first 160 participants) plus 1,254 subjects from 6 global collaborators. A de-identified subject ID, COVID-19 status, age in years and sex were almost always included in the sample metadata. Where HLA class I and class II types were available, the types were taken from metadata supplied by the sample provider, not from assay-based typing.

Taken from the germline V gene (reference sequence), the CDR1 and CDR2 loops are LNHDA and SQIVND. The CDR3 has 17 amino acids, counting the end cysteine and phenylalanine. Only the CDR3 region is kept as DNA, spanning 51 bases read in frame from base 1. V is pruned by 7 bases and J by 0 bases, leaving 10 bases of the junction without a gene match. The investigation overall reported the following: The quantity of clinical and demographic metadata differed by source and by participant and was supplied without curation.

TCRbeta CDR3 regions were amplified from genomic DNA by means of the immunoSEQ Assay, a bias-controlled multiplex PCR. On the study's bioinformatics: Nucleated cell counts per sample were estimated from amplification of reference gene primers within the assay. To quantify the absolute abundance of each unique TCRbeta CDR3 rearrangement, sequence reads were collapsed and filtered. For each sample, productive Simpson clonality was calculated by taking the square root of Simpson's diversity index across productive rearrangements. Held by TCRdb, this immuneACCESS table contains in-frame sequences only and omits some clones. Under half of the omission traces to an unresolved V gene where checked; the cause of the rest is unknown. Clonal size and the V and J genes are those of that table, whereas D and trimming came from the DNA. For this sample there are around 280,000 clones; around nine tenths appear just once. About 11% of the sample goes to the ten largest clones.

One collaborating source in Seattle enrolled patients while the patients were actively infected and followed the patients over time throughout the course of disease. Collaborating institutions collected whole blood in K2EDTA tubes following their own protocols. For TCRbeta analysis, collaborators shipped samples as frozen whole blood, isolated PBMCs, or DNA extracted from either of those sample types. This sequence originates from a woman aged 25 to 39 with COVID-19, enrolled during active disease. The rearranged segments are TRBV19 and TRBJ2-1, and 9 junctional nucleotides match TRBD2. The sequenced sample was peripheral blood. The DNA sequence is as follows: TGTGCCAGTAAGAGACTAGCGGAGCTCAGCTCCTACAATGAGCAGTTCTTC. The encoded protein is CASKRLAELSSYNEQFF.